Included here is one TCR beta chain sequence, with context. This sample is drawn from a study of patients and donors after allogeneic stem cell transplantation. CDR3 length equals 18 residues. V was cut by 5 bases and J by 4 bases, with 23 bases left in between. TCRdb called the RT-PCR reads again in MiXCR, with one record for every CDR3 protein. This sample has 900,000 to 1,000,000 distinct CDR3 sequences; roughly 18% occur once, and the top ten carry 6%. The sequenced sample consisted of blood, either unsorted or a sorted T cell fraction (not recorded which). V and J are TRBV12-3 or TRBV12-4 and TRBJ1-4; D is undetermined. This clonotype was obtained from a human donor who was either an allogeneic HSCT recipient or a stem cell or donor lymphocyte infusion donor (not recorded which). It is not recorded whose cells these are; they may come from a transplant donor. The CDR3 loop reads CASSPYPFRQFLNEKLFF. In nucleotides, the CDR3 is TGTGCCAGCAGTCCCTATCCGTTTAGACAATTTCTTAATGAAAAACTGTTTTTT.